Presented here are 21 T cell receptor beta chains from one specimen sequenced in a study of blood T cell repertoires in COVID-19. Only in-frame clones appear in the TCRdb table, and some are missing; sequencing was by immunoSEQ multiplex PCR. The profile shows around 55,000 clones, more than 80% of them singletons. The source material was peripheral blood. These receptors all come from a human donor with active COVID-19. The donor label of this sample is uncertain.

The CDR3 DNA follows: TGTGCCAGCAGTTACTTAACTAGCAGTACCGGGGAGCTGTTTTTT. As protein: CASSYLTSSTGELFF. The chain recombines TRBV6-5 with TRBJ2-2; D might be TRBD2 (6 bases). Germline V gene lookup returns CDR1 MNHEY and CDR2 SVGAGI. The CDR3 loop spans 15 amino acids. V was clipped by 1 base and J by 5 bases, with 11 bases between them.

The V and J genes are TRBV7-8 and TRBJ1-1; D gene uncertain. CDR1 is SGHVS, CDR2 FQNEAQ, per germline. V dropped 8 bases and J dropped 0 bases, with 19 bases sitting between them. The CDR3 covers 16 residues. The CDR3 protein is CASGLLGRAMNTEAFF. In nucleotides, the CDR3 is TGTGCCAGCGGACTTTTAGGACGGGCGATGAACACTGAAGCTTTCTTT.

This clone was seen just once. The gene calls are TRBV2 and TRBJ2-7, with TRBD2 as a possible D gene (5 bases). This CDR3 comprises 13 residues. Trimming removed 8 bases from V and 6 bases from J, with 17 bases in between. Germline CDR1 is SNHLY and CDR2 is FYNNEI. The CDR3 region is CASERERRGEQYF. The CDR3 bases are TGTGCCAGCGAAAGGGAGCGCCGCGGCGAGCAGTACTTC.

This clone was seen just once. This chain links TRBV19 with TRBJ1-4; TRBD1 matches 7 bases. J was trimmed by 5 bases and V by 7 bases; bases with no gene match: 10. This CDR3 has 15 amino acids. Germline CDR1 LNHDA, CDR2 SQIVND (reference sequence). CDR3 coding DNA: TGTGCCAGTACCGCAGGACAGGCGCAAAATGAAAAACTGTTTTTT. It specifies CASTAGQAQNEKLFF.

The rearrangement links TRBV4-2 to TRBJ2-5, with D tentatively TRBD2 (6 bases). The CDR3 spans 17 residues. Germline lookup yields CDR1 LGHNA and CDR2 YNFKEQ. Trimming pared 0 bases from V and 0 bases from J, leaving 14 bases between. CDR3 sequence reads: CASSQDSRGRYQETQYF. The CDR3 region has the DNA TGTGCCAGCAGCCAAGATAGTCGGGGGAGGTACCAAGAGACCCAGTACTTC.

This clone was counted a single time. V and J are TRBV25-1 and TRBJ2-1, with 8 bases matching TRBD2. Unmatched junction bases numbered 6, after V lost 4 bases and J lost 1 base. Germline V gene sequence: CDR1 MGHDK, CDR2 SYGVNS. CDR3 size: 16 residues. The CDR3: CASSGSSGSSYNEQFF. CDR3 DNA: TGTGCCAGCAGTGGGTCCAGCGGGAGTTCCTACAATGAGCAGTTCTTC.

This CDR3 reads CASSLLRGSTNTGELFF. The CDR3 DNA reads as TGTGCCAGCAGCTTACTTCGGGGTAGCACGAACACCGGGGAGCTGTTTTTT. V is TRBV11-2 and J is TRBJ2-2, with D possibly TRBD2 on 5 matching bases. Germline values: CDR1 SGHAT, CDR2 FQNNGV. This CDR3 region has 17 residues. V was clipped by 2 bases and J by 0 bases, with 13 bases between them. Drawing the rest from reference TRBV11-2 and TRBJ2-2, the complete variable domain is EAGVAQSPRYKIIEKRQSVAFWCNPISGHATLYWYQQILGQGPKLLIQFQNNGVVDDSQLPKDRFSAERLKGVDSTLKIQPAKLEDSAVYLCASSLLRGSTNTGELFFGEGSRLTVL.

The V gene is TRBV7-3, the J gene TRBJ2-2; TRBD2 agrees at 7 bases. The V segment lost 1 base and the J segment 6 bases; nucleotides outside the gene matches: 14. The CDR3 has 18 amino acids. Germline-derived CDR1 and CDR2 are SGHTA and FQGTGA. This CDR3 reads CASSLIPPKGGGPGELFF. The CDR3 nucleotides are TGTGCCAGCAGCTTAATCCCTCCAAAGGGCGGGGGTCCCGGGGAGCTGTTTTTT.

CDR3 in amino acids: CASSMLGGSNQPQHF. For the CDR3, the DNA is TGTGCCAGTAGTATGTTGGGGGGGAGCAATCAGCCCCAGCATTTT. V gene TRBV19 combines with J gene TRBJ1-5, with D tentatively TRBD1 (5 bases). V lost 3 bases, J lost 1 base, and 10 bases lay in between. There are 15 residues in the CDR3. Germline values: CDR1 LNHDA, CDR2 SQIVND (reference sequence).

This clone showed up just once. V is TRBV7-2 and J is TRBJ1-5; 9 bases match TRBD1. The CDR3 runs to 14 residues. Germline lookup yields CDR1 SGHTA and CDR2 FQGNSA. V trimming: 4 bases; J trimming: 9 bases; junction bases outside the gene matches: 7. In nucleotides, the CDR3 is TGTGCCAGCAGCTACGACAGGGGGTCTTCGCCCCAGCATTTT. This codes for CASSYDRGSSPQHF.

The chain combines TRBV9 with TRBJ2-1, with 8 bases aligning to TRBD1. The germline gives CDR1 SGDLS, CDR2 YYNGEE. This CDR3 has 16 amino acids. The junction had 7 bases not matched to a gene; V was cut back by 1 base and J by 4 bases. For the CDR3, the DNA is TGTGCCAGCAGCGTATCGCGGGACAGGACATACAATGAGCAGTTCTTC. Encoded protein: CASSVSRDRTYNEQFF.

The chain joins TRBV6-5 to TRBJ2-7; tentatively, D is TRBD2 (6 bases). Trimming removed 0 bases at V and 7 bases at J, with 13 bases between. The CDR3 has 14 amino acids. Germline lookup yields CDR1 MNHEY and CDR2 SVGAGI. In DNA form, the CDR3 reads TGTGCCAGCAGTTACTCGTGGGGGGTGGGGGAGCAGTACTTC. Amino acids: CASSYSWGVGEQYF.

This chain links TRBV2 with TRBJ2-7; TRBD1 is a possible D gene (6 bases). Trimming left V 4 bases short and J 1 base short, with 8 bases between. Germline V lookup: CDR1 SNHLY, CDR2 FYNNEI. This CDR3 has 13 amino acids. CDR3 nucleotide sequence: TGTGCCAGCAGTGGGGACACGTCCTACGAGCAGTACGTC. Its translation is CASSGDTSYEQYV.

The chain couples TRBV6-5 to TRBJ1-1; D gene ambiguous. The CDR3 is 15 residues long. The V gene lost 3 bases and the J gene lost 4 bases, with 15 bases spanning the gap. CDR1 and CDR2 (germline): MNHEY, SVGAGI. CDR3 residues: CASSYSSNPGTEAFF. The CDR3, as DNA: TGTGCCAGCAGTTATTCTTCCAACCCAGGCACTGAAGCTTTCTTT.

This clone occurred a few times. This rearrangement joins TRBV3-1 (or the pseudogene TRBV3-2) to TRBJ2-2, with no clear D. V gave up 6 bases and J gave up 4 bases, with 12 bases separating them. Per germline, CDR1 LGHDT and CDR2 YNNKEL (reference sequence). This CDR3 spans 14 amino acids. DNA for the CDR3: TGTGCCAGCAGGCGCCAGCGTCCCACCGGGGAGCTGTTTTTT. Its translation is CASRRQRPTGELFF.

The CDR3 bases are TGTGCCAGCAGTTTATTGGGGCGCGAGCAGTACTTC. Protein sequence: CASSLLGREQYF. The V gene is TRBV28, the J gene TRBJ2-7; D perhaps matches TRBD1 (5 bases). Per the germline V gene, CDR1 is MDHEN and CDR2 is SYDVKM. CDR3 length: 12 amino acids. V was trimmed by 1 base and J by 6 bases, leaving 7 bases between them.

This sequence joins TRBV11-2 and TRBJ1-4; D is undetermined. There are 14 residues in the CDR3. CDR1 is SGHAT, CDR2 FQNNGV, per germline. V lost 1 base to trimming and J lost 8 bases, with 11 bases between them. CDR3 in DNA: TGTGCCAGCAGCTTAGGCAGGTCCCGCGAAAAACTGTTTTTT. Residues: CASSLGRSREKLFF.

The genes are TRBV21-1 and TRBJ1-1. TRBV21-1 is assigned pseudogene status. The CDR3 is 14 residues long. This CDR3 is CASSPFPLNTEAFF. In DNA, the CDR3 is TGTGCCAGCAGCCCCTTTCCCTTGAACACTGAAGCTTTCTTT.

The CDR3 is CASSLAGQGFMGYTF. The CDR3 DNA is TGTGCCAGCAGCTTGGCTGGACAGGGATTCATGGGCTACACCTTC. The V gene is TRBV5-4, the J gene TRBJ1-2, with TRBD1 matching 8 bases. The CDR3 contains 15 residues. Germline CDR1 reads SGHNT; CDR2 reads YYREEE (reference sequence). V lost 0 bases and J lost 8; bases outside the gene matches: 9.

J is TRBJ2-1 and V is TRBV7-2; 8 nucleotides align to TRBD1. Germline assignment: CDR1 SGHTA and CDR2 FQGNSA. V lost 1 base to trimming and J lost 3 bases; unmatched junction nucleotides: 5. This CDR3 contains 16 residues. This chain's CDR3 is CASSLGGTGNYNEQFF. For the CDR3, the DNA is TGTGCCAGCAGCTTAGGTGGGACAGGAAACTACAATGAGCAGTTCTTC. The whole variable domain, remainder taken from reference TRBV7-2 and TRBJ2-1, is GAGVSQSPSNKVTEKGKDVELRCDPISGHTALYWYRQSLGQGLEFLIYFQGNSAPDKSGLPSDRFSAERTGGSVSTLTIQRTQQEDSAVYLCASSLGGTGNYNEQFFGPGTRLTVL.

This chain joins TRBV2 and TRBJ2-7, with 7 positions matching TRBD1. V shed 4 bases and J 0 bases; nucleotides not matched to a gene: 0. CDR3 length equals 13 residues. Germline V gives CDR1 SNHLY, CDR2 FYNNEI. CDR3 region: CASSGDSSYEQYV. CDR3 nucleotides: TGTGCCAGCAGTGGGGACAGCTCCTACGAGCAGTACGTC.